The rows below give T cell receptor beta chains drawn from one sample of a study of post-analysis software for immune sequencing data. Using its own MiXCR run on the PCR reads, TCRdb lists one record per CDR3 protein. The sample lists hundreds of thousands of distinct CDR3 sequences; approximately 38% were seen once. Sequenced: blood. The receptor source for this set is a girl aged 2-15 years with multiple sclerosis. Each CDR3 is given with its conserved first and last residue. D genes are given only for firm matches. Size values are once, few and many counts, or a class for expanded clones, and some rows have none.

d_call,v_call,clone_size,j_call,cdr3_nt,cdr3_aa
.,TRBV7-9,.,TRBJ2-7,TGTGCCAGCAGCTTAGAAGAGAGTGGGCGGTCCTACGAGCAGTACTTC,CASSLEESGRSYEQYF
.,TRBV18,.,TRBJ1-4,TGTGCCAGCTCACCAGCTAATGAAAAACTGTTTTTT,CASSPANEKLFF
.,TRBV5-1,few,TRBJ1-2,TGCGCCAGCAGCCTACAAACAGGTGGCTACACCTTC,CASSLQTGGYTF
.,TRBV7-8,.,TRBJ2-1,TGTGCCAGCAGCTTAGTCAGGGGCACCTACAATGGGCAGTTCTTC,CASSLVRGTYNGQFF
.,TRBV4-3,.,TRBJ2-5,TGCGCCAGCAGCGGGTGGGGGGATCAAGAGACCCAGTACTTC,CASSGWGDQETQYF
.,TRBV7-9,few,TRBJ2-1,TGTGCCAGCAGTTATACCGGGTCCGCGCTTAATGAGCAGTTCTTC,CASSYTGSALNEQFF
.,TRBV19,.,TRBJ1-5,TGTGCCAGTAGCACGGGGGGCATTCAGCCCCAGCATTTT,CASSTGGIQPQHF
.,TRBV11-2,.,TRBJ2-7,TGTGCCAGCAGCTTATCGGGACACTACGAGCAGTACTTC,CASSLSGHYEQYF
.,TRBV5-1,few,TRBJ2-7,TGCGCCAGCAGCTTGGGAGGGGTTGTATCCTACGAGCAGTACTTC,CASSLGGVVSYEQYF
TRBD2,TRBV2,.,TRBJ2-1,TGTGCCAGCAGGGCGGGGGACCCCTACAATGAGCAGTTCTTC,CASRAGDPYNEQFF
.,TRBV29-1,few,TRBJ2-1,TGCAGCGTCCGGCAGGCAGAAGAGTTCTTC,CSVRQAEEFF
.,TRBV6-5,.,TRBJ1-1,TGTGCCAGCAGTTATTCAAGGGTCGGGAACACTGAAGCTTTCTTT,CASSYSRVGNTEAFF
TRBD2,TRBV29-1,once,TRBJ2-5,TGCAGCGTTGAAGGGCCTAGCGGACAAGAGACCCAGTACTTC,CSVEGPSGQETQYF
.,TRBV6-5,.,TRBJ2-6,TGTGCCAGCTTAAGCTCTGGGGCCAACGTCCTGACTTTC,CASLSSGANVLTF
TRBD2,TRBV10-3,few,TRBJ2-3,TGTGCCATCAGTGATAGCGGGATACCAGGGGATACGCAGTATTTT,CAISDSGIPGDTQYF
TRBD1,TRBV7-2,few,TRBJ1-2,TGTGCCAGCACCCTCAGTCCGGACAGGGGGAACTATGGCTACACCTTC,CASTLSPDRGNYGYTF
.,TRBV7-2,few,TRBJ2-5,TGTGCCAGCAGCGGTTTTCGGGAGACCCAGTACTTC,CASSGFRETQYF
.,TRBV28,few,TRBJ1-6,TGTGCCAGCAGTTTATATCGGAGCTCCTATAATTCACCCCTCCACTTT,CASSLYRSSYNSPLHF
TRBD1,TRBV5-1,few,TRBJ2-1,TGCGCCAGCAGCAAATTTTCCGGGACAGATTACAATGAGCAGTTCTTC,CASSKFSGTDYNEQFF
TRBD2,TRBV12-3/TRBV12-4,.,TRBJ2-1,TGTGCCAGCAGCCCCCGGGGGGGCCTTGGGGATGAGCAGTTCTTC,CASSPRGGLGDEQFF
.,TRBV6-2/TRBV6-3,.,TRBJ1-5,TGTGCCAGCAGTTACGCCGGGGGGGTCGGTCAGCCCCAGCATTTT,CASSYAGGVGQPQHF
TRBD2,TRBV2,.,TRBJ2-1,TGTGCCAGCAGAGGGACTAGCGGGGGCTCTGAGCAGTTCTTC,CASRGTSGGSEQFF
.,TRBV15,.,TRBJ2-5,TGTGCCACCAGCAGAGCAACGTTTACGGAGACCCAGTACTTC,CATSRATFTETQYF
.,TRBV6-6,.,TRBJ2-1,TGTGCCAGCAGGGGACGGGACAGCGCAAGGGGGGATGAGCAGTTCTTC,CASRGRDSARGDEQFF
TRBD2,TRBV7-8,.,TRBJ2-1,TGTGCCAGCAGCTCCCCTCTGCCGGGAGGTGGCAATGAGCAGTTCTTC,CASSSPLPGGGNEQFF
TRBD2,TRBV7-2,.,TRBJ2-1,TGTGCCAGCAGCTTGCCGGGACTAGCGGGAGCAGAGGAGCAGTTCTTC,CASSLPGLAGAEEQFF
TRBD1,TRBV29-1,.,TRBJ2-4,TGCAGCGTTGAAGAACTACGACAGGGGGGACGGGAGCAGTACTTC,CSVEELRQGGREQYF